This is a list of T cell receptor beta chains from one sample in a study of prognosis after radiotherapy for stage I lung cancer. A single record per CDR3 protein comes from TCRdb applying MiXCR to the multiplex PCR reads. The sample has over 20,000 distinct CDR3 sequences, about 37% seen once. The sample consisted of PBMCs, taken before or after stereotactic body radiation therapy (not recorded which). These receptors were collected from a donor over 45 with non-small cell lung cancer. CDR3s include the opening cysteine and the closing phenylalanine or tryptophan. D genes are given only for firm matches. The size of a clone is reported for some rows only, either as once, few or many, or as a class for expanded clones.

clone_size j_call cdr3_length d_call v_call cdr3_aa cdr3_nt
many TRBJ1-2 14 NA TRBV10-3 CATWDSLANYGYTF TGTGCCACTTGGGACTCCTTAGCTAACTATGGCTACACCTTC
NA TRBJ2-3 11 NA TRBV19 CASSNRDTQYF TGTGCCAGTAGCAACAGAGATACGCAGTATTTT
many TRBJ2-7 16 TRBD2 TRBV20-1 CSARPGLAGGPYEQYF TGCAGTGCTAGACCGGGACTAGCGGGAGGACCCTACGAGCAGTACTTC
NA TRBJ2-1 15 TRBD2 TRBV6-1 CASIKTGTSDNEQFF TGTGCCAGCATCAAAACCGGGACTAGCGACAATGAGCAGTTCTTC
medium-sized TRBJ1-2 14 NA TRBV6-4 CASREGHGPLGYTF TGTGCCAGCAGGGAAGGACACGGACCCCTAGGCTACACCTTC
NA TRBJ1-4 15 NA TRBV5-4 CASSFGGSGSEKLFF TGTGCCAGCAGCTTCGGGGGGTCGGGGTCTGAAAAACTGTTTTTT
many TRBJ2-2 15 TRBD2 TRBV28 CASSLGLAGVVELFF TGTGCCAGCAGTTTAGGGCTAGCGGGAGTGGTGGAGCTGTTTTTT
once TRBJ2-4 18 NA TRBV27 CARSLSNPRVLAKNIQYF TGTGCCAGAAGTTTATCAAACCCCAGAGTACTAGCCAAAAACATTCAGTACTTC
NA TRBJ2-3 15 TRBD1 TRBV19 CASSICGQGTYTQYF TGTGCCAGTAGTATTTGTGGACAGGGCACATATACGCAGTATTTT
many TRBJ2-7 12 TRBD1 TRBV12-5 CASGRDSYEQYF TGTGCTAGTGGCCGGGACAGCTACGAGCAGTACTTC
NA TRBJ1-3 14 TRBD1 TRBV19 CASRPTGGGNTIYF TGTGCCAGTAGACCTACAGGGGGAGGAAACACCATATATTTT
once TRBJ2-7 12 TRBD2 TRBV25-1 CASSSSGDEQYF TGTGCCAGCAGCTCTAGCGGAGACGAGCAGTACTTC
NA TRBJ2-1 16 TRBD1 TRBV6-2/TRBV6-3 CACAFEGTGGYNEQFF TGTGCCTGCGCTTTTGAAGGTACAGGGGGATACAATGAGCAGTTCTTC
many TRBJ2-1 11 NA TRBV10-3 CATQLNNEQFF TGTGCCACTCAGCTTAACAATGAGCAGTTCTTC
many TRBJ2-7 15 TRBD1 TRBV4-2 CASSHHTGGDEEQYF TGTGCCAGCAGCCACCACACAGGGGGCGATGAGGAGCAGTACTTC
many TRBJ2-1 16 TRBD2 TRBV4-3 CASSQEAGGTYNEQFF TGCGCCAGCAGCCAAGAAGCCGGGGGGACCTACAATGAGCAGTTCTTC
many TRBJ2-6 20 NA TRBV11-3 CASRGGGRGRGGSGANVLTF TGTGCCAGCAGGGGGGGAGGTCGTGGGCGAGGTGGTAGTGGGGCCAACGTCCTGACTTTC
NA TRBJ2-2 15 NA TRBV9 CASSVSPLNTWELFF TGTGCCAGCAGCGTTTCCCCGCTGAACACCTGGGAGCTGTTTTTT
many TRBJ1-5 13 NA TRBV2 CASSSYVNQPQHF TGTGCCAGCAGTAGTTATGTTAATCAGCCCCAGCATTTT
NA TRBJ1-2 15 TRBD1 TRBV11-2 CASSSDRDDLGDYTF TGTGCCAGCAGCTCAGACAGGGATGACCTAGGGGACTACACCTTC
NA TRBJ1-1 13 NA TRBV5-4 CASSTQKTGEAFF TGTGCCAGCAGCACACAAAAAACGGGTGAAGCTTTCTTT
NA TRBJ2-1 13 NA TRBV6-1 CASSTPPHNEQFF TGTGCCAGCAGTACGCCCCCCCACAATGAGCAGTTCTTC
NA TRBJ2-3 15 NA TRBV12-3/TRBV12-4 CASSLVDILGDTQYF TGTGCCAGCAGTTTGGTTGACATCCTGGGGGATACGCAGTATTTT
few TRBJ2-1 13 TRBD1 TRBV6-1 CASRLSTGSEQFF TGTGCCAGCAGGCTATCGACAGGGAGTGAGCAGTTCTTC
many TRBJ1-1 17 TRBD1 TRBV20-1 CSARDPGGAFRNTEAFF TGCAGTGCTAGAGACCCAGGGGGCGCGTTTAGGAACACTGAAGCTTTCTTT
NA TRBJ2-5 11 NA TRBV30 CAWSLDRTQYF TGTGCCTGGAGTCTCGATCGGACCCAGTACTTC
many TRBJ1-6 13 NA TRBV6-1 CASSEVGGSPLHF TGTGCCAGCAGTGAGGTGGGTGGATCACCCCTCCACTTT
many TRBJ1-1 13 NA TRBV7-3 CASSSRGLTEAFF TGTGCCAGCAGCTCCCGGGGGCTCACTGAAGCTTTCTTT
many TRBJ2-1 12 NA TRBV7-2 CASSLVVQEQFF TGTGCCAGCAGCTTAGTGGTACAGGAGCAGTTCTTC
many TRBJ2-7 14 NA TRBV11-3 CASSPRGASYEQYF TGTGCCAGCAGCCCCCGGGGGGCGTCCTACGAGCAGTACTTC
NA TRBJ2-1 13 NA TRBV30 CAWTVGLLGEQFF TGTGCCTGGACGGTCGGGCTGCTGGGTGAGCAGTTCTTC
many TRBJ2-2 18 TRBD2 TRBV5-4 CASSRRLAGGPDTGELFF TGTGCCAGCAGCCGACGACTAGCGGGAGGGCCGGACACCGGGGAGCTGTTTTTT
many TRBJ1-3 15 NA TRBV2 CASSLDFSSGNTIYF TGTGCCAGCAGTCTTGACTTCAGCTCTGGAAACACCATATATTTT
many TRBJ2-7 14 TRBD2 TRBV20-1 CSARLAGGPSEQYF TGCAGTGCTAGGTTAGCGGGAGGGCCATCCGAGCAGTACTTC
NA TRBJ1-2 12 NA TRBV5-6 CASSLVGSGYTF TGTGCCAGCAGCTTGGTGGGTTCTGGCTACACCTTC
many TRBJ2-6 17 NA TRBV14 CASSQLVPGSGANVLTF TGTGCCAGCAGCCAACTCGTCCCTGGGTCTGGGGCCAACGTCCTGACTTTC
many TRBJ2-1 14 TRBD1 TRBV18 CASSPATGLGEQFF TGTGCCAGCTCACCAGCGACAGGGTTGGGTGAGCAGTTCTTC
few TRBJ2-5 13 TRBD1 TRBV25-1 CASMTGGAETQYF TGTGCCAGCATGACAGGGGGCGCGGAGACCCAGTACTTC
many TRBJ2-7 15 TRBD2 TRBV27 CASRLGAGGIYEQYF TGTGCCAGCAGATTAGGGGCGGGAGGGATCTACGAGCAGTACTTC
NA TRBJ1-1 14 NA TRBV20-1 CSARRGVGHTEAFF TGCAGTGCTAGGAGGGGTGTTGGGCACACTGAAGCTTTCTTT
many TRBJ2-1 15 NA TRBV19 CASSRGSVSYNEQFF TGTGCCAGTAGTAGAGGCTCAGTCTCCTACAATGAGCAGTTCTTC
NA TRBJ1-1 14 NA TRBV11-3 CASSLVPGRTEAFF TGTGCCAGCAGCTTAGTTCCCGGGAGAACTGAAGCTTTCTTT
few TRBJ2-1 18 TRBD2 TRBV20-1 CSAPASGRPTGAYNEQFF TGCAGTGCCCCCGCTAGCGGAAGACCCACCGGGGCCTACAATGAGCAGTTCTTC
NA TRBJ2-3 15 NA TRBV15 CSTSRDWGGTDTQYF TGTTCCACCAGCAGGGATTGGGGAGGCACAGATACGCAGTATTTT
NA TRBJ2-2 15 NA TRBV30 CAWSRTIGGGGELFF TGTGCCTGGAGTCGTACGATCGGGGGTGGCGGGGAGCTGTTTTTT
many TRBJ1-1 13 TRBD1 TRBV6-2/TRBV6-3 CASEDRPNTEAFF TGTGCCAGCGAGGACAGGCCGAACACTGAAGCTTTCTTT
few TRBJ2-2 14 NA TRBV12-3/TRBV12-4 CASSVSENTGELFF TGTGCCAGCAGTGTTAGCGAGAACACCGGGGAGCTGTTTTTT
many TRBJ1-5 14 NA TRBV7-3 CASSSNRPDQPQHF TGTGCCAGCAGCTCCAATAGACCCGATCAGCCCCAGCATTTT
many TRBJ2-7 13 NA TRBV28 CASRSGQSNQQYF TGTGCCAGCAGATCCGGACAGTCGAACCAGCAGTACTTC
NA TRBJ2-7 14 NA TRBV2 CASRIPGAGYEQYF TGTGCCAGCAGAATTCCAGGGGCAGGTTACGAGCAGTACTTC
many TRBJ2-1 15 NA TRBV5-6 CASSLFLWSYNEQFF TGTGCCAGCAGCTTGTTTTTATGGTCCTACAATGAGCAGTTCTTC
many TRBJ1-2 11 NA TRBV29-1 CSVVPGYGYTF TGCAGCGTTGTGCCAGGCTATGGCTACACCTTC